This T cell receptor beta chain was obtained from a study of human T cells and chemical hapten exposure. This clonotype was observed at least ten times. Stated time point: patch test 2, 6 weeks after DPC sensitization. Treatment denoted: therapeutic diphenylcyclopropenone sensitization with weekly scalp DPC. Alopecia patients deemed DPC-suitable, aged 18 to 70, excluding pregnancy. In the library, unique molecular identifiers were attached to individual cDNA molecules. In the original processing: There were a median of approximately 96,000 TCRs per sample, with a range from roughly 20,000 to 700,000. Using its own MiXCR run on the RACE reads, TCRdb lists one record per CDR3 protein. These V and J calls derive from TCRdb rather than the authors' analysis. The sample includes 110,000 to 150,000 distinct CDR3 sequences, around 11% of them seen just once. Sequencing was performed on whole blood, taken in connection with sensitization to the hapten diphenylcyclopropenone (DPC). The receptor comes from a woman between 45 and 65 years old with alopecia areata. Some clones in this sample may be carry-over from other donors' samples.

The chain's CDR3 is CASSPGWRGDSPLHF. The CDR3 bases are TGTGCCAGCTCACCAGGGTGGAGAGGCGACTCACCCCTCCACTTT. The V and J genes are TRBV18 and TRBJ1-6; no clear D gene. There are 15 residues in the CDR3. The germline gives CDR1 KGHSH, CDR2 LQKENI. The V end was cut by 2 bases, the J end by 10 bases, with 15 bases between.